Sequencing of this T cell receptor beta chain was carried out in a study of CD8 T cells in ankylosing spondylitis. The CDR3 runs to 12 residues. Germline loops: CDR1 DFQATT, CDR2 SNEGSKA (reference sequence). V was clipped by 6 bases and J by 5 bases; unmatched bases: 5. Quantitative molecular-barcoded 5'-RACE generated the TCR beta libraries. TCRdb redid the calling of the 5' RACE reads with MiXCR, one entry per CDR3 protein. This table has some 200,000 distinct CDR3 sequences, roughly 25% appearing once. A remark on this clonotype: Its cognate antigen is unknown.

Findings and caveats of the study: Reports say disease-linked clones showed up significantly more in matched ankylosing spondylitis synovial fluid. Prior work had noted some motif variants in reactive arthritis blood and synovial fluid.

This chain links TRBV20-1 with TRBJ2-7, with 9 bases matching TRBD1. The sample was blood, either unsorted or a sorted T cell fraction (not recorded which). The TCR originated in a male donor with ankylosing spondylitis or in good health (not recorded which). The DNA for the CDR3 is TGCAGTGCGCCGGGACAGGGCAACGAGCAGTACTTC. Protein: CSAPGQGNEQYF.